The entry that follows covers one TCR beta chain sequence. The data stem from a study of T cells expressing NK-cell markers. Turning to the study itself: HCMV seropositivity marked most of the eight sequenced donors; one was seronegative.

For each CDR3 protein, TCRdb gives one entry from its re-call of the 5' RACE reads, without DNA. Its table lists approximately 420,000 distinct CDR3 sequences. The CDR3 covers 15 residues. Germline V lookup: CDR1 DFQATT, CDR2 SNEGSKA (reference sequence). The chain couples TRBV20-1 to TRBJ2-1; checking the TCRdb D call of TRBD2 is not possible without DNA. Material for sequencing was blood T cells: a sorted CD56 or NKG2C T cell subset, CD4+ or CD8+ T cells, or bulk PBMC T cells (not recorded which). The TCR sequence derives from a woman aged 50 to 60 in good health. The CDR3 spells CSARESTPSAQAVFF.